This TCR beta chain was retrieved from a study of graft-versus-host responses after intestinal transplantation. In the study overall: All recipients were given anti-thymocyte globulin induction, and tacrolimus and steroids were then administered for roughly three years.

Profiling relied on immunoSEQ multiplex PCR, and the TCRdb table lists in-frame clones only, not all of them. Of about 130,000 clones in the sample, about 90% were seen once. Whole-study findings and limits: Across patients carrying graft-donor T cell macrochimerism, allografts held high graft-versus-host to host-versus-graft clonal ratios. Investigators detected GvH clones in recipient marrow, with some emerging earlier in ileum or blood.

The CDR3 is made up of 13 amino acids. CDR1 SGHNT and CDR2 YYREEE come from the germline V gene (reference sequence). Trimming left V 2 bases short and J 10 bases short, with 13 bases between. Of note for this clone: Its antigen is as yet unknown.

The specimen was unstimulated CD4+ T cells sorted from spleen or lymph node cells, collected before intestinal transplant. The clonotype originates from a human donor who received an intestinal transplant. The chain carries TRBV5-4 and TRBJ2-1, with D possibly being TRBD1 or TRBD2 (6 bases each). The DNA of the CDR3 is TGTGCCAGCAGCTTCGCTGGGGGGCGGGAGCAGTTCTTC. Its protein is CASSFAGGREQFF.